Sequencing of this T cell receptor (beta chain) was carried out in a study of a mutant IDH1 vaccine in newly diagnosed glioma. Using immunoSEQ multiplex PCR, the repertoire was profiled, and TCRdb retains in-frame clones only, with some absent. This sample has about 41,000 clones, with around 76% found just once. Time point described: week 23, last vaccination. Vaccination comprised doses that each held 300 ug of mutant IDH1 20-mer peptide, plus topical imiquimod. About this clone itself: The antigen is undetermined.

This CDR3 is 11 amino acids long. Trimming cost V 6 bases and J 5 bases, with 9 bases left between them. Germline V gives CDR1 DFQATT, CDR2 SNEGSKA (reference sequence). The sample was PBMCs, taken from a glioma patient whose treatment included an IDH1 peptide vaccine. This sequence joins TRBV20-1 and TRBJ2-3; D may be TRBD1 (6 bases). The TCR comes from a woman between 40 and 50 years old with glioma. Some clones in this sample may be carry-over from other donors' samples. The CDR3 DNA reads as TGCAGTGCCCCCAGGGGAGATACGCAGTATTTT. It yields the protein CSAPRGDTQYF.